This TCR beta chain is from a study of T cells after yellow fever vaccination. Study-level background: SMART-Seq v4 Ultra Low Input prepared the low-cell-number fractions.

This clonotype was seen only a few times. Template-switching 5'RACE yielded the TCR cDNA; a universal primer site and UMIs were added in the process. TCRdb redid the calling of the 5' RACE reads with MiXCR, one entry per CDR3 protein. The table shows approximately 170,000 distinct CDR3 sequences, with 9.5% to 12% occurring only once. CDR3 size: 13 residues. V was pared by 6 bases and J by 1 base, with 10 bases between. This clonotype was obtained from a young man who received the YFV17D yellow fever vaccine. The V and J genes are TRBV12-3 or TRBV12-4 and TRBJ2-7; D not certain. The sample consisted of CD8+ T cells sorted from PBMCs, taken 15 days after the yellow fever booster vaccination. CDR3 amino acids: CASSYGLSYEQYF. CDR3 sequence (DNA): TGTGCCAGCAGCTATGGTCTTTCCTACGAGCAGTACTTC.